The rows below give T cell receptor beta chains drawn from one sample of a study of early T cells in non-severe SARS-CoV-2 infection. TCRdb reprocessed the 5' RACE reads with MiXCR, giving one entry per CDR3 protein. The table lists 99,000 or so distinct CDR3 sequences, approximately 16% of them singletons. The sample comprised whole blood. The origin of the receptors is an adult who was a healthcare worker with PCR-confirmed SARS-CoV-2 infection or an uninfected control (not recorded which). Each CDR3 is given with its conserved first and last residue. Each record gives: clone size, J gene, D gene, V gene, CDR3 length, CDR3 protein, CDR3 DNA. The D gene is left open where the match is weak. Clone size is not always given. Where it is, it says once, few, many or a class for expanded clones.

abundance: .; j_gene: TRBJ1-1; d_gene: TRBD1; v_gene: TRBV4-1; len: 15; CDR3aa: CASTPRQGMNTEAFF; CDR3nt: TGCGCCAGCACTCCACGACAGGGGATGAACACTGAAGCTTTCTTT
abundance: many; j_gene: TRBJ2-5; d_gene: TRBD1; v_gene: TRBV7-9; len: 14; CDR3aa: CASSSTGGGETQYF; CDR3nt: TGTGCCAGCAGTTCCACAGGGGGCGGAGAGACCCAGTACTTC
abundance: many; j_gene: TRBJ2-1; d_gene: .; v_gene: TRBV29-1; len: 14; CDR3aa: CSVDRQSSYNEQFF; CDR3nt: TGCAGCGTGGATCGACAGAGCTCCTACAATGAGCAGTTCTTC
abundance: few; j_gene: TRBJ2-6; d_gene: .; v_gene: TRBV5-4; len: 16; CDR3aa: CASSLEASAGANVLTF; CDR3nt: TGTGCCAGCAGCTTGGAGGCTAGCGCTGGGGCCAACGTCCTGACTTTC
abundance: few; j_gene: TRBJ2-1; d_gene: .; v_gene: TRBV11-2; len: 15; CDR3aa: CASSSDTGSYNEQFF; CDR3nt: TGTGCCAGCAGCTCAGATACGGGCTCCTACAATGAGCAGTTCTTC
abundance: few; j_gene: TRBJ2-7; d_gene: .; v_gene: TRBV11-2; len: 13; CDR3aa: CASSETGSYEQYF; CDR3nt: TGTGCCAGCAGCGAAACAGGATCCTACGAGCAGTACTTC
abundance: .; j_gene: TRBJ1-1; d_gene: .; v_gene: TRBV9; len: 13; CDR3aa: CASSVGVLTEAFF; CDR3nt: TGTGCCAGCAGCGTAGGGGTCTTGACTGAAGCTTTCTTT
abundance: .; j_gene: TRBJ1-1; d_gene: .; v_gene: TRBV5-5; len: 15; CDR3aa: CASSLVRGLNTEAFF; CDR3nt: TGTGCCAGCAGCTTGGTCAGGGGACTGAACACTGAAGCTTTCTTT
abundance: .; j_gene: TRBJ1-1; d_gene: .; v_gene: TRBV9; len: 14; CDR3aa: CASSEGGTNTEAFF; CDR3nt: TGTGCCAGCAGCGAAGGGGGGACGAACACTGAAGCTTTCTTT
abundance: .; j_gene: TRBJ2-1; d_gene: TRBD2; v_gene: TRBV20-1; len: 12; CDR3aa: CSAPLGGYEQFF; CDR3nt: TGCAGTGCCCCCCTCGGGGGGTATGAGCAGTTCTTC
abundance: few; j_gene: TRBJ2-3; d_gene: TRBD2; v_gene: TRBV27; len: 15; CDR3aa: CASSQVAGSSDTQYF; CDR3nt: TGTGCCAGCAGCCAAGTAGCGGGTTCTTCAGATACGCAGTATTTT
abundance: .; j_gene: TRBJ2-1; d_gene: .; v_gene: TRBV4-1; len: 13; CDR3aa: CASSQETIIEQFF; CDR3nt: TGCGCCAGCAGCCAAGAGACTATAATTGAGCAGTTCTTC
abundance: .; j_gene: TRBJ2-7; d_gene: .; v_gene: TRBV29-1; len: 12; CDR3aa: CSVEDTGYEQYF; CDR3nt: TGCAGCGTTGAAGATACGGGTTACGAGCAGTACTTC
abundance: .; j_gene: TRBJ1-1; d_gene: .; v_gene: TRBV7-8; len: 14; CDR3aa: CVSSLLEMNTEAFF; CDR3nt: TGTGTCAGCAGCTTATTGGAAATGAACACTGAAGCTTTCTTT
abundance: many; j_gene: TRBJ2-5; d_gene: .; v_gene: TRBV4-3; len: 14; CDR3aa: CASSQEEFQETQYF; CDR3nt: TGCGCCAGCAGCCAAGAAGAGTTTCAAGAGACCCAGTACTTC
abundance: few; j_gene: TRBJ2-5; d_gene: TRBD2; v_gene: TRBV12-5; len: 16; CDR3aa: CASVASGGSTGETQYF; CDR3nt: TGTGCTAGTGTGGCTTCGGGGGGAAGTACTGGTGAGACCCAGTACTTC
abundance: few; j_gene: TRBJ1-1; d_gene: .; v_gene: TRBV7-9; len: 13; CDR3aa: CATHNGAATEAFF; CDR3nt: TGTGCCACCCACAATGGGGCCGCCACTGAAGCTTTCTTT
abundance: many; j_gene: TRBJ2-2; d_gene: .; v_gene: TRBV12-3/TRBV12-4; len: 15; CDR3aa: CASSLRSAGTGELFF; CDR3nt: TGTGCCAGCAGTTTAAGGTCGGCGGGCACCGGGGAGCTGTTTTTT
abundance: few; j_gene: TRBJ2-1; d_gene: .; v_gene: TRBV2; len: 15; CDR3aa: CASREIGGSYNEQFF; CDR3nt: TGTGCCAGCAGGGAGATAGGGGGTTCCTACAATGAGCAGTTCTTC
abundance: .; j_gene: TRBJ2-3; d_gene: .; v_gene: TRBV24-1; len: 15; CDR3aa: CATSGADISTDTQYF; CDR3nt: TGTGCCACCAGTGGGGCAGACATTAGCACAGATACGCAGTATTTT
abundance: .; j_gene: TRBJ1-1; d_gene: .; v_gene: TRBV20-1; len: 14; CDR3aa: CSASPGVLGTEAFF; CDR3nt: TGCAGTGCTTCTCCAGGGGTTTTAGGCACTGAAGCTTTCTTT
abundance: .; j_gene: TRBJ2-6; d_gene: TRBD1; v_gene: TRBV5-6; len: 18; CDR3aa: CASSFRGTGISGANVLTF; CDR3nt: TGTGCCAGCAGCTTTAGAGGGACAGGGATATCTGGGGCCAACGTCCTGACTTTC
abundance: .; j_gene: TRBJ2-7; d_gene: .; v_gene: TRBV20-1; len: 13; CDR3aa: CSALRGEPYEQYF; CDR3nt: TGCAGTGCTCTCCGCGGGGAGCCCTACGAGCAGTACTTC
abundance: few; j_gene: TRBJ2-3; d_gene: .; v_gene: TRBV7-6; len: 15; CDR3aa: CASSLGGYSTDTQYF; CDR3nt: TGTGCCAGCAGCCTCGGTGGCTATAGCACAGATACGCAGTATTTT
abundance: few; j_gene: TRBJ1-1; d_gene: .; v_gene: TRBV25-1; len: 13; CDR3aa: CASSEEGWVEAFF; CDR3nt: TGTGCCAGCAGTGAAGAGGGCTGGGTTGAAGCTTTCTTT
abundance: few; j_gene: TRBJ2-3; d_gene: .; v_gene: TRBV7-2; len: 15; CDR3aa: CASSLAGGRRDTQYF; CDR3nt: TGTGCCAGCAGCTTAGCGGGGGGGCGGAGAGATACGCAGTATTTT
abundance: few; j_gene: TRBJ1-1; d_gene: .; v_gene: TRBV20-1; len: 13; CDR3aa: CSARAGGTPEAFF; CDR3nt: TGCAGTGCTAGGGCGGGAGGGACCCCTGAAGCTTTCTTT
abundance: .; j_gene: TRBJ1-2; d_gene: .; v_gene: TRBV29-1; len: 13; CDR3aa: CSAGGRSELGYTF; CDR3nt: TGCAGCGCCGGGGGACGGAGCGAGTTAGGCTACACCTTC
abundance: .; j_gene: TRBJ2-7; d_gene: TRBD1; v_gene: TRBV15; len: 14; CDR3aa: CATSRTGAAYEQYF; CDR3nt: TGTGCCACCAGCAGAACAGGGGCTGCCTACGAGCAGTACTTC
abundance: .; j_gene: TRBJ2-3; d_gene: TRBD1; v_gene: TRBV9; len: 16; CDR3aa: CASSVGGGRGTDTQYF; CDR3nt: TGTGCCAGCAGCGTAGGAGGGGGCAGGGGCACAGATACGCAGTATTTT
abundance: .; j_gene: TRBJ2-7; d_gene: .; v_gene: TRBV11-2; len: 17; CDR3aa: CASSLALFSRASYEQYF; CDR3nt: TGTGCCAGCAGCTTGGCCCTCTTCAGCCGCGCTTCCTACGAGCAGTACTTC
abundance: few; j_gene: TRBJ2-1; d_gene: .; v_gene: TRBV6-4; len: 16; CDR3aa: CASSDSSQSSYNEQFF; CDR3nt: TGTGCCAGCAGTGACTCGAGCCAGAGCTCCTACAATGAGCAGTTCTTC
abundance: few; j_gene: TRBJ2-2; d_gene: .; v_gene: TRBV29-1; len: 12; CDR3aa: CSVVGDTGELFF; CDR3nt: TGCAGCGTTGTGGGGGACACCGGGGAGCTGTTTTTT
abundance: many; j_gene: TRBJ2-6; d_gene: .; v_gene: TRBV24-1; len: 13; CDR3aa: CATSNSGANVLTF; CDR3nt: TGTGCCACCAGCAACTCTGGGGCCAACGTCCTGACTTTC
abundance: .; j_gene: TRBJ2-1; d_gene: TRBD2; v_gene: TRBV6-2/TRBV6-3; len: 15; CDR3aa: CASGSSGSSYNEQFF; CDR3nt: TGTGCCAGCGGGTCTAGCGGGAGCTCCTACAATGAGCAGTTCTTC
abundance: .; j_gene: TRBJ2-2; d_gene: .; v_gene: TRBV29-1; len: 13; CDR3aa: CSARGLNTGELFF; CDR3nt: TGCAGCGCTAGAGGGCTGAACACCGGGGAGCTGTTTTTT
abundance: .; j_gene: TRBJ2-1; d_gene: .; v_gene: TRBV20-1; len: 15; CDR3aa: CSARDGKEWPNEQFF; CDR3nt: TGCAGTGCTAGAGATGGGAAGGAATGGCCGAATGAGCAGTTCTTC
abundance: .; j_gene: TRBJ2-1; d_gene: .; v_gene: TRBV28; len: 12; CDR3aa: CASSLAAHEQFF; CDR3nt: TGTGCCAGCAGTTTAGCAGCCCATGAGCAGTTCTTC
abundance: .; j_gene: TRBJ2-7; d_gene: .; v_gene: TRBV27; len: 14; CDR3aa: CASSPPHQTYEQYF; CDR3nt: TGTGCCAGCAGTCCGCCACATCAAACCTACGAGCAGTACTTC
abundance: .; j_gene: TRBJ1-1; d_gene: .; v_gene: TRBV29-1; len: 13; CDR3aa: CSVESRGGMEAFF; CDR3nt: TGCAGCGTTGAGTCCCGGGGAGGGATGGAAGCTTTCTTT
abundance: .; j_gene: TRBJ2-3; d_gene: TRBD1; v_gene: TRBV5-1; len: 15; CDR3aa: CASSRGQGYTDTQYF; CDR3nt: TGCGCCAGCAGCAGGGGACAGGGTTACACAGATACGCAGTATTTT
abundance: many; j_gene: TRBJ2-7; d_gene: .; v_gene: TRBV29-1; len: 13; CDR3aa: CSVEARDNYEQYF; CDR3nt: TGCAGCGTTGAAGCTAGGGACAACTACGAGCAGTACTTC
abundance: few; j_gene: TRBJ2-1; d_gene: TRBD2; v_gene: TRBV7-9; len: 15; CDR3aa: CASSLAGGAYNEQFF; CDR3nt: TGTGCCAGCAGCTTAGCGGGAGGGGCCTACAATGAGCAGTTCTTC
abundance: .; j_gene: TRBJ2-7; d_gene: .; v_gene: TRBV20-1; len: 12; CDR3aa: CSARTRTGEQYF; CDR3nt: TGCAGTGCTAGAACTAGGACGGGTGAGCAGTACTTC
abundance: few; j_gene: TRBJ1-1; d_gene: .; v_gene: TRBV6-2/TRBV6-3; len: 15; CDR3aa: CASSQYGPMNTEAFF; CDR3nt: TGTGCCAGCAGCCAATACGGACCCATGAACACTGAAGCTTTCTTT
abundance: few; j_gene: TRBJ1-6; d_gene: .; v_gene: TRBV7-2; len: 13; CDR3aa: CASSSQGGSPLHF; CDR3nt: TGTGCCAGCAGTTCTCAGGGTGGGTCACCCCTCCACTTT
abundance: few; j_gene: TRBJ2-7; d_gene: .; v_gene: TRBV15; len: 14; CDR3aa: CATSSIDHSYEQYF; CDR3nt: TGTGCCACCAGCAGCATAGACCACTCCTACGAGCAGTACTTC
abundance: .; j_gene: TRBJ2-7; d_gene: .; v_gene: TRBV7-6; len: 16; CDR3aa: CASSLGAGTLTYEQYF; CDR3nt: TGTGCCAGCAGCCTAGGGGCCGGGACTCTCACCTACGAGCAGTACTTC
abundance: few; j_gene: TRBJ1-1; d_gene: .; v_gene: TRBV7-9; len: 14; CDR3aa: CASSPTGDGSEAFF; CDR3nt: TGTGCCAGCAGCCCTACGGGGGACGGGAGTGAAGCTTTCTTT
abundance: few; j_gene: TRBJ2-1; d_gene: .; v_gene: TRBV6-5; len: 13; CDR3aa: CATTERVYNEQFF; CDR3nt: TGTGCCACGACCGAGAGGGTTTACAATGAGCAGTTCTTC
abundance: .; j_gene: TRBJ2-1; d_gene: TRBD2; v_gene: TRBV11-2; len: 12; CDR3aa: CASSLTGGEQFF; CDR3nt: TGTGCCAGCAGCTTAACGGGAGGTGAGCAGTTCTTC
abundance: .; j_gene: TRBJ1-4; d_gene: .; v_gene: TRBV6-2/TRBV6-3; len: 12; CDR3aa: CASSQDSEKLFF; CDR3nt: TGTGCCAGCAGCCAGGACAGCGAAAAACTGTTTTTT
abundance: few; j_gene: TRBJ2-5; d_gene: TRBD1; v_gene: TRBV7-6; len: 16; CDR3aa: CASSFLPGQGQETQYF; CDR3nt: TGTGCCAGCAGCTTCTTACCGGGACAGGGTCAAGAGACCCAGTACTTC
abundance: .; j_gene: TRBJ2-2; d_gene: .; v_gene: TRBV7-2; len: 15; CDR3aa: CASSSNDRNTGELFF; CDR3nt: TGTGCCAGCAGCTCAAATGACAGAAACACCGGGGAGCTGTTTTTT
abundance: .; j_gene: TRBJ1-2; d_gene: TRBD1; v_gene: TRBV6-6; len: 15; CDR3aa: CASSYIPTGRDGYTF; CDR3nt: TGTGCCAGCAGTTACATTCCGACAGGGAGGGATGGCTACACCTTC
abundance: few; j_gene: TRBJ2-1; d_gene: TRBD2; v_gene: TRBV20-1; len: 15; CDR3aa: CSAPWWGEGQNEQFF; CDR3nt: TGCAGTGCTCCCTGGTGGGGGGAGGGCCAGAATGAGCAGTTCTTC
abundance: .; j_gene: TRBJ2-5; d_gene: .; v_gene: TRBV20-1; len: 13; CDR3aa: CSARLRGWETQYF; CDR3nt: TGCAGTGCTAGACTCCGGGGTTGGGAGACCCAGTACTTC
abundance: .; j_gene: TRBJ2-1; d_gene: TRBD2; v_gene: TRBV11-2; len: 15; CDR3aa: CASNPGLALYNEQFF; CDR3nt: TGTGCCAGCAACCCGGGACTAGCGCTGTACAATGAGCAGTTCTTC
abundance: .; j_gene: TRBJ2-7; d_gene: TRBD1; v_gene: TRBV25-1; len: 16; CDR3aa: CASSALPGTGAYEQYF; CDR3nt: TGTGCCAGCAGTGCCCTACCCGGGACAGGGGCTTACGAGCAGTACTTC
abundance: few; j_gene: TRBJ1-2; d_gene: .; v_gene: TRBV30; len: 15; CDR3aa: CAWRRYLPLDYGYTF; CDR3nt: TGTGCCTGGAGAAGGTACCTGCCTTTGGACTATGGCTACACCTTC